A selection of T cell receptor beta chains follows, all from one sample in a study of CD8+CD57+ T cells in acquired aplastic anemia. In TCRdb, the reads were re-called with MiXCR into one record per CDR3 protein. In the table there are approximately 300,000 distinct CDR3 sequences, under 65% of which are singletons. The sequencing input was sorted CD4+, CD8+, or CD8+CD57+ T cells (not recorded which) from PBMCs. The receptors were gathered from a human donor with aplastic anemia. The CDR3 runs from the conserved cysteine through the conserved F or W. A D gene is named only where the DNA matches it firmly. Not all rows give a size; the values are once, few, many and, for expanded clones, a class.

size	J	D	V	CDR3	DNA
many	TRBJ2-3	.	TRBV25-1	CASSPGGGTDTQYF	TGTGCCAGCAGTCCGGGGGGCGGGACAGATACGCAGTATTTT
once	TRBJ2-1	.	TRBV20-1	CSARGRRKRDVYEQSF	TGCAGTGCTAGGGGACGAAGGAAAAGGGACGTCTATGAGCAGTCCTTC
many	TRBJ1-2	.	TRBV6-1	CASSEGVGVYGYTF	TGTGCCAGCAGTGAAGGGGTAGGGGTCTATGGCTACACCTTC
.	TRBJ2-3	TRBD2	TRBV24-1	CATSDWASGGQADTQYF	TGTGCCACCAGTGATTGGGCTAGCGGGGGCCAGGCAGATACGCAGTATTTT
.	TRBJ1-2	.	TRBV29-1	CSVEERYGYTF	TGCAGCGTTGAAGAAAGGTATGGCTACACCTTC
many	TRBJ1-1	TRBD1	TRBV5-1	CASSGGQVLNTEAFF	TGCGCCAGCAGCGGGGGACAGGTACTGAACACTGAAGCTTTCTTT
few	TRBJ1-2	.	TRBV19	CASSFRGGGYTF	TGTGCCAGTAGTTTCAGGGGCGGTGGCTACACCTTC
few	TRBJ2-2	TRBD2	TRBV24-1	CATSDRLAGGNTGELFF	TGTGCCACCAGTGATAGACTAGCGGGGGGGAACACCGGGGAGCTGTTTTTT
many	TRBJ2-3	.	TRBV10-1	CASSERGVTSSTDTQYF	TGCGCCAGCAGTGAGAGGGGAGTCACCTCTAGCACAGATACGCAGTATTTT
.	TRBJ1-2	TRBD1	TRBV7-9	CASSSMDRGGGYTF	TGTGCCAGCAGCTCAATGGACAGGGGCGGGGGCTACACCTTC
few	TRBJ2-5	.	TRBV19	CASSSKQGARGETQYF	TGTGCCAGTAGTAGTAAACAAGGGGCGAGGGGCGAGACCCAGTACTTC
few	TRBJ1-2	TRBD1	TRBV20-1	CSGQGARGYTF	TGCAGCGGACAGGGGGCGCGGGGCTACACCTTC
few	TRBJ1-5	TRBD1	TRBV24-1	CATSVGQGINQPQHF	TGTGCCACCAGTGTCGGACAGGGCATTAATCAGCCCCAGCATTTT
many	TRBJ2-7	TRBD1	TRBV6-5	CASSYDHRGDYEQYF	TGTGCCAGCAGTTACGACCACAGGGGGGACTACGAGCAGTACTTC
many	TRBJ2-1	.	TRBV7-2	CASSGRGRSYNEQFF	TGTGCCAGCAGCGGACGCGGGCGCTCCTACAATGAGCAGTTCTTC
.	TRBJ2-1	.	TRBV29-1	CSVETGAPGQFF	TGCAGCGTTGAAACGGGGGCTCCGGGGCAGTTCTTC
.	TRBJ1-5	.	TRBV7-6	CASSLGAGGGNQPQHF	TGTGCCAGCAGCTTAGGAGCGGGGGGTGGCAATCAGCCCCAGCATTTT
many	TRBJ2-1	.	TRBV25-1	CASSNHETGNNEQFF	TGTGCCAGCAGTAACCATGAAACAGGGAACAATGAGCAGTTCTTC
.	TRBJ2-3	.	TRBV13	CASSSFTATTGTDTRYF	TGTGCCAGCAGCTCATTTACAGCCACAACGGGCACAGATACGCGGTATTTT
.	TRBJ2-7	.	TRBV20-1	CSAERASSYEQYF	TGCAGTGCTGAGCGGGCAAGCTCCTACGAGCAGTACTTC
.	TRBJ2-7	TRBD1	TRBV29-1	CSVEKGDRGYGQYF	TGCAGCGTTGAAAAGGGGGACAGGGGTTACGGGCAGTACTTC
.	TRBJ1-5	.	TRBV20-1	CSARGGWGQPQHF	TGCAGTGCTAGAGGAGGGTGGGGGCAGCCCCAGCATTTT
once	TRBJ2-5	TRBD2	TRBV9	CASSVLGTLAGGPLGTQYF	TGTGCCAGCAGTGTTCTCGGGACTTTGGCGGGGGGGCCCTTGGGGACCCAGTACTTC
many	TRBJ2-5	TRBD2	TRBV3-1	CASSGLAGVLLGGTQYF	TGTGCCAGCTCAGGACTAGCGGGGGTCCTTCTGGGGGGGACCCAGTACTTC
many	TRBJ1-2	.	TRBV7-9	CASSLAPGAQYAYTF	TGTGCCAGCAGCTTAGCGCCTGGAGCGCAGTATGCCTACACCTTC
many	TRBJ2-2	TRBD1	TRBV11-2	CASSLMGQMNTGELFF	TGTGCCAGCAGCTTAATGGGACAGATGAACACCGGGGAGCTGTTTTTT
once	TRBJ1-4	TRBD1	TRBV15	CATSREQGSGREKLFF	TGTGCCACCAGCAGAGAACAGGGGTCTGGACGCGAAAAACTGTTTTTT
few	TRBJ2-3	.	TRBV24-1	CATSDARLSTDTQYF	TGTGCCACCAGTGATGCCAGGCTTAGCACAGATACGCAGTATTTT
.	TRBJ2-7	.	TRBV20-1	CSARDDSYEQYF	TGCAGTGCTAGGGACGACTCCTACGAGCAGTACTTC
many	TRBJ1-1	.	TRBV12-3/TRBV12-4	CASSFLQTNTEAFF	TGTGCCAGCAGTTTCCTACAGACGAACACTGAAGCTTTCTTT
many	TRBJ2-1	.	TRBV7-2	CASSIQGTNEQFF	TGTGCCAGCAGCATTCAGGGGACCAATGAGCAGTTCTTC
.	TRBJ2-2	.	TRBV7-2	CASSLGGVVTGELFF	TGTGCCAGCAGCTTAGGGGGGGTCGTCACCGGGGAGCTGTTTTTT
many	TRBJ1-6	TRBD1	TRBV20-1	CSADRQGSYNSPLHF	TGCAGTGCGGATAGACAGGGCTCCTATAATTCACCCCTCCACTTT
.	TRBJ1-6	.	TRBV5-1	CASGPGSQNSPLHF	TGCGCCAGCGGACCGGGTAGTCAGAATTCACCCCTCCACTTT
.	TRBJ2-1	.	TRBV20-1	CSAPATGEQFF	TGCAGTGCCCCCGCGACCGGCGAGCAGTTCTTC
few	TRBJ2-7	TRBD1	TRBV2	CASRDRVYEQYF	TGTGCCAGCAGAGACAGGGTCTACGAGCAGTACTTC
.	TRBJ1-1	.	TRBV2	CASSGDNPEAFF	TGTGCCAGCAGTGGTGACAACCCTGAAGCTTTCTTT
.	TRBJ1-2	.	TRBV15	CATSSLGPPGGYTF	TGTGCCACCAGCAGCCTCGGACCCCCGGGTGGCTACACCTTC
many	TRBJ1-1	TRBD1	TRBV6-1	CASSANRGGNTEAFF	TGTGCCAGCAGTGCAAACAGGGGAGGGAACACTGAAGCTTTCTTT
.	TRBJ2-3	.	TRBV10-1	CASSEGARDTQYF	TGCGCCAGCAGTGAGGGGGCCCGAGATACGCAGTATTTT
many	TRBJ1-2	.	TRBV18	CASSPTEDYGYTF	TGTGCCAGCTCACCGACGGAGGACTATGGCTACACCTTC
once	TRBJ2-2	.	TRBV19	CASRRDTNTGELFF	TGTGCCAGTAGACGGGACACAAACACCGGGGAGCTGTTTTTT